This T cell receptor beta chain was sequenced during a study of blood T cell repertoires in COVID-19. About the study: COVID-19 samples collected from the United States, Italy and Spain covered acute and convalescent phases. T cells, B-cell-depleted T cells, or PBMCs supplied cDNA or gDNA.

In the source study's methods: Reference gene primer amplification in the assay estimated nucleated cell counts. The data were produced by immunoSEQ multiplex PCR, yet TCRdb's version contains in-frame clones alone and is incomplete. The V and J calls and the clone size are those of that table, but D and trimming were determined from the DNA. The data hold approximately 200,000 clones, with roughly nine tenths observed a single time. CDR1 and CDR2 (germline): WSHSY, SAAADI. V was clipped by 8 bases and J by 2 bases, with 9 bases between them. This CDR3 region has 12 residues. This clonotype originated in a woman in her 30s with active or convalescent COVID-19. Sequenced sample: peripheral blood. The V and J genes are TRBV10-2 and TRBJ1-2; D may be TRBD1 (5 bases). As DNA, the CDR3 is TGCGCCAGCTCTAGGGGCAACTATGGCTACACCTTC. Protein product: CASSRGNYGYTF.